The 20 T cell receptor beta chains presented below share a single source sample, sequenced in a study of CD8 T cells in Susac syndrome. With random hexamers, about 0.5 to 1 ug RNA was reverse transcribed. TCRdb reprocessed the immunoSEQ multiplex PCR reads via MiXCR and lists one record per CDR3 protein. The sample lists a few hundred thousand distinct CDR3 sequences; roughly 94% were seen once. Sequences were obtained from CD4+ T cells from PBMCs. These TCRs come from a human donor with multiple sclerosis.

J is TRBJ1-6 and V is TRBV25-1; D possibly corresponds to TRBD1 (6 bases). V was pared by 4 bases and J by 5 bases, with 9 bases between. This CDR3 region has 14 residues. The germline gives CDR1 MGHDK, CDR2 SYGVNS. The CDR3 DNA reads as TGTGCCAGCAGTGTGGGGGGCCATAATTCACCCCTCCACTTT. Protein sequence: CASSVGGHNSPLHF. The complete variable domain, with remaining parts taken from reference TRBV25-1 and TRBJ1-6, reads EADIYQTPRYLVIGTGKKITLECSQTMGHDKMYWYQQDPGMELHLIHYSYGVNSTEKGDLSSESTVSRIRTEHFPLTLESARPSHTSQYLCASSVGGHNSPLHFGNGTRLTVT.

This clonotype has a single count. The gene calls are TRBV20-1 and TRBJ2-7; perhaps D is TRBD1 or TRBD2 (6 bases each). Trimming took 4 bases from V and 6 from J, leaving 22 bases between them. This CDR3 has 15 residues. Per the germline V gene, CDR1 is DFQATT and CDR2 is SNEGSKA (reference sequence). The CDR3 loop is CSATQSEGGSGEQYF. The CDR3 DNA sequence: TGCAGTGCTACCCAATCGGAGGGGGGTTCGGGCGAGCAGTACTTC.

This chain connects TRBV12-3 or TRBV12-4 to TRBJ1-4, with D perhaps matching TRBD1 (5 bases). Trimming removed 6 bases from V and 2 bases from J, with 16 bases in between. CDR3 length: 16 residues. This CDR3 reads CASSLRAGNTNEKLFF. CDR3 bases: TGTGCCAGCAGCCTGCGGGCAGGGAACACTAATGAAAAACTGTTTTTT.

This chain connects TRBV20-1 to TRBJ1-6, with TRBD1 matching over 8 bases. The CDR3 sequence is 13 residues long. CDR1 and CDR2 from the germline V gene are DFQATT and SNEGSKA (reference sequence). V gave up 4 bases and J gave up 5 bases; unmatched junction bases: 1. DNA of the CDR3: TGCAGTGCTAAGACAGGGGATAATTCACCCCTCCACTTT. Amino acids: CSAKTGDNSPLHF.

The J gene is TRBJ2-1, the V gene TRBV29-1, with 7 bases matching TRBD1. From germline, CDR1 is SQVTM and CDR2 ANQGSEA. The CDR3 is made up of 13 amino acids. V gave up 5 bases and J gave up 2 bases; unmatched junction bases: 3. The CDR3 sequence is CSVPGQTYNEQFF. DNA for the CDR3: TGCAGCGTTCCGGGACAGACCTACAATGAGCAGTTCTTC.

The V and J genes are TRBV20-1 and TRBJ2-3, with D possibly TRBD1 on 5 matching bases. This CDR3 is 13 amino acids long. Deletions cut 5 bases from V and 4 bases from J, with 13 bases between. Germline lookup yields CDR1 DFQATT and CDR2 SNEGSKA (reference sequence). The chain's CDR3 is CSARDSIPDTQYF. The CDR3 DNA sequence: TGCAGTGCTCGTGACAGTATCCCAGATACGCAGTATTTT.

This chain connects TRBV30 to TRBJ1-1; 7 bases are shared with TRBD1. CDR3 length: 15 amino acids. Germline V gene sequence: CDR1 GTSNPN, CDR2 SVGIG (reference sequence). J was trimmed by 0 bases and V by 4 bases; bases with no gene match: 8. The CDR3 sequence: CAWIRDSYMNTEAFF. CDR3 sequence (DNA): TGTGCCTGGATACGGGACAGCTACATGAACACTGAAGCTTTCTTT.

The gene calls are TRBV12-3 or TRBV12-4 and TRBJ2-5; maybe TRBD2 (6 bases). There are 11 residues in the CDR3. The V gene lost 7 bases and the J gene lost 9 bases, with 12 bases spanning the gap. The CDR3 DNA reads TGTGCCAGCACCGCTTGGGGGGCCCAGTACTTC. This encodes CASTAWGAQYF.

This chain links TRBV3-1 with TRBJ1-1, with D perhaps matching TRBD1 (6 bases). Germline CDR1 reads LGHDT; CDR2 reads YNNKEL (reference sequence). The length of the CDR3 is 17 residues. V lost 6 bases and J 2 bases, leaving 22 bases between the germline ends. This CDR3 is CASSPKGGARGNTEAFF. The CDR3 coding sequence is TGTGCCAGCAGTCCGAAGGGGGGGGCGCGAGGAAACACTGAAGCTTTCTTT. Full variable domain (missing parts from reference TRBV3-1 and TRBJ1-1): DTAVSQTPKYLVTQMGNDKSIKCEQNLGHDTMYWYKQDSKKFLKIMFSYNNKELIINETVPNRFSPKSPDKAHLNLHINSLELGDSAVYFCASSPKGGARGNTEAFFGQGTRLTVV.

V usage is TRBV3-1 and J usage is TRBJ2-5; D possibly corresponds to TRBD2 (6 bases). The germline V and J ends were trimmed by 4 bases and 5 bases, with 17 bases remaining between them. The CDR3 runs to 15 residues. Per the germline V gene, CDR1 is LGHDT and CDR2 is YNNKEL (reference sequence). CDR3 nucleotide sequence: TGTGCCAGCAGCCTTCCGTGGAGGGGCTACGAGACCCAGTACTTC. Translation gives CASSLPWRGYETQYF.

V usage is TRBV19 and J usage is TRBJ1-1; D is ambiguous. Germline V CDR1 and CDR2: LNHDA, SQIVND (reference sequence). The CDR3 is made up of 13 amino acids. Trimming cost V 1 base and J 2 bases, with 5 bases left between them. CDR3 sequence: CASSIAINTEAFF. CDR3 sequence (DNA): TGTGCCAGTAGTATAGCGATTAACACTGAAGCTTTCTTT.

V gene TRBV18 combines with J gene TRBJ1-2, with D perhaps matching TRBD1 (5 bases). The CDR3 contains 14 residues. The V gene lost 3 bases and the J gene lost 4 bases, with 12 bases spanning the gap. Germline V gene sequence: CDR1 KGHSH, CDR2 LQKENI. The CDR3 DNA sequence: TGTGCCAGCTCACCGGCTGGGGGGAGCTATGGCTACACCTTC. Encoded protein: CASSPAGGSYGYTF.

This clonotype is a singleton in its sample. The J gene is TRBJ1-6, the V gene TRBV20-1; 11 positions agree with TRBD1. The CDR3 contains 13 residues. Germline V gives CDR1 DFQATT, CDR2 SNEGSKA (reference sequence). With 4 bases clipped from V and 8 bases from J, the junction kept 1 base outside the gene matches. The CDR3 sequence: CSATGQGDSPLHF. The CDR3 DNA follows: TGCAGTGCTACGGGACAGGGGGATTCACCCCTCCACTTT.

V is TRBV29-1 and J is TRBJ2-7; no clear D gene. The V end lost 7 bases, the J end lost 0 bases, and 16 bases lay between the germline ends. In germline, CDR1 is SQVTM, CDR2 ANQGSEA. This CDR3 has 14 amino acids. In DNA, the CDR3 is TGCAGCGCGATTAAGGGTCGGAGCTCCTACGAGCAGTACTTC. This gives the protein CSAIKGRSSYEQYF.

The rearrangement links TRBV5-1 to TRBJ2-1, with a tentative D call TRBD1 (6 bases). Between the trimmed V and J ends, which lost 0 bases and 2 bases, there was a span of 9 bases. There are 15 residues in the CDR3. Germline CDR1 SGHRS, CDR2 YFSETQ. Here the CDR3 reads CASSLDRAPYNEQFF. CDR3 bases: TGCGCCAGCAGCTTGGACAGGGCCCCCTACAATGAGCAGTTCTTC.

The chain uses TRBV20-1 and TRBJ1-2, with 9 nucleotides matching TRBD1. This CDR3 contains 14 residues. Germline lookup yields CDR1 DFQATT and CDR2 SNEGSKA (reference sequence). Trimming removed 0 bases from V and 4 bases from J; junction bases left unmatched: 3. The CDR3 nucleotides are TGCAGTGCTAGAGAGGACAGGGGTACCTATGGCTACACCTTC. It yields the protein CSAREDRGTYGYTF.

The chain recombines TRBV12-3 or TRBV12-4 with TRBJ1-6; D unclear. Trimming pared 2 bases from V and 8 bases from J, leaving 13 bases between. The CDR3 runs 15 residues. CDR3 coding DNA: TGTGCCAGCAGTTTATCGGCTGGGAACGATTCACCCCTCCACTTT. It encodes CASSLSAGNDSPLHF.

The chain carries TRBV20-1 and TRBJ1-6; D might be TRBD1 (5 bases). CDR3 length: 18 amino acids. The V end was cut by 3 bases, the J end by 7 bases, with 25 bases between. CDR1 and CDR2 from the germline V gene are DFQATT and SNEGSKA (reference sequence). The CDR3 nucleotides are TGCAGTGCTAGGGAGGGACGGCTTGATCAGCAGGGAAATTCACCCCTCCACTTT. This encodes CSAREGRLDQQGNSPLHF.

The chain carries TRBV2 and TRBJ2-3, with 10 bases aligning to TRBD1. CDR3 size: 15 residues. From germline, CDR1 is SNHLY and CDR2 FYNNEI. V lost 5 bases and J lost 2; bases outside the gene matches: 4. The CDR3: CASSWTGGSTDTQYF. The CDR3 DNA is TGTGCCAGCAGTTGGACAGGGGGTTCCACAGATACGCAGTATTTT.

The chain links TRBV7-2 to TRBJ1-1; 7 bases line up with TRBD1. CDR1 SGHTA and CDR2 FQGNSA come from the germline V gene. This CDR3 has 13 residues. V gave up 4 bases and J gave up 7 bases; unmatched junction bases: 6. This chain's CDR3 is CASSSLQGNEAFF. The CDR3, as DNA: TGTGCCAGCAGCTCCTTACAGGGGAATGAAGCTTTCTTT.